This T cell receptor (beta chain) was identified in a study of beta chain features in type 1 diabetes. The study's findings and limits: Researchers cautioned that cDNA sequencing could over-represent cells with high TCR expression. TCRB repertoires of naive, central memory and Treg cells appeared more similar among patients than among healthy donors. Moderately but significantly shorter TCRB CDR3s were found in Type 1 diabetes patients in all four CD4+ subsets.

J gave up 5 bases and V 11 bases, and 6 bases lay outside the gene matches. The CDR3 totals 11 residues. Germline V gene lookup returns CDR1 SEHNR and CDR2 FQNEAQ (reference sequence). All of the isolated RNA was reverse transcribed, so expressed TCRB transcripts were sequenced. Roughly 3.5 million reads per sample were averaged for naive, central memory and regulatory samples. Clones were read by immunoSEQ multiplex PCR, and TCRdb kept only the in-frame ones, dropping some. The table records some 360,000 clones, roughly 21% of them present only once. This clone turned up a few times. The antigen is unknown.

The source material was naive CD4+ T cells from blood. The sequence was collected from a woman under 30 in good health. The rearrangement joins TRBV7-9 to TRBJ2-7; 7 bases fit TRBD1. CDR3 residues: CAYSRGNEQYF. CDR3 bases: TGTGCCTACAGCAGGGGGAACGAGCAGTACTTC.